The subject of this entry is one T cell receptor (beta chain). What it recognizes is unknown. One base away lies a much larger clone, so this may be a sequencing read error. The sample belongs to a study of T-cell reconstitution after alpha-beta-depleted transplantation in children. Whole-study findings and limits: By about two months after transplant, alpha-beta T cells reportedly arose from several hundred graft clones that had expanded. T-cell counts and diversity were attributed mostly to newly produced T cells one year after transplant. Day-60 TCRbeta diversity that was high in some patients was derived from surviving recipient T cells and thymic progenitors.

Preparation of the TCRbeta library used unique molecular identifiers. TCRdb re-called the PCR reads through MiXCR, storing one row per CDR3 protein. Of 200,000 to 250,000 distinct CDR3 sequences in the sample, roughly 10% were seen once. This receptor was identified in a child under two years old with acute myeloid leukemia, due to receive a stem cell transplant. This material consisted of PBMCs, taken before TCRalphabeta/CD19-depleted stem cell transplant.

The CDR3: CASRLDGNEHYF. In DNA, the CDR3 is TGTGCAAGTCGCTTAGATGGGAACGAGCATTACTTC. The chain carries TRBV12-2 and TRBJ2-7. TRBV12-2 is a known pseudogene. The CDR3 length is 12 residues.